Listed here are 28 T cell receptor beta chains from one sample, sequenced in a study of T cell repertoires in cytomegalovirus infection. TCRdb re-called the reads with MiXCR, one entry per CDR3 protein. The profile shows 900,000 to 950,000 distinct CDR3 sequences, about a third of them singletons. Their target antigens are unknown. The source material was cultured CD8+ T cells from PBMCs, sampled from culture after CMV antigen stimulation. The receptors shown here come from a human donor in good health (CMV status not recorded). Some clones in this sample may be carry-over from other donors' samples.

In its sample, this clonotype was seen a few times. The CDR3 nucleotides read TGTGCCAGCAGCTTAGGTGGGCTTCGCGGCCACAATGAGCAGTTCTTC. It translates to CASSLGGLRGHNEQFF. The rearrangement uses TRBV7-9 and TRBJ2-1; no definite D call. Germline V lookup: CDR1 SEHNR, CDR2 FQNEAQ (reference sequence). V shed 1 base and J shed 5 bases, with 15 bases lying between them. This CDR3 spans 16 amino acids.

The chain employs TRBV6-6 and TRBJ1-1; TRBD1 might be the D (6 bases). Germline V gene data show CDR1 as MNHNY and CDR2 as SVGAGI (reference sequence). The CDR3 is 16 residues long. V lost 8 bases to trimming and J lost 3 bases, with 22 bases between them. CDR3 residues: CASELWQGTFDTEAFF. CDR3 in DNA: TGTGCCAGCGAGTTGTGGCAGGGGACTTTCGACACTGAAGCTTTCTTT.

This clonotype was picked up a small number of times. The chain carries TRBV7-9 and TRBJ1-6, with 7 nucleotides matching TRBD1. The CDR3 is 17 residues long. Looked up from germline, CDR1 is SEHNR and CDR2 is FQNEAQ (reference sequence). The V gene end was trimmed by 2 bases and the J gene end by 8 bases; junction bases not matched to a gene: 12. The chain's CDR3 is CASSLWNLGDRDSPLHF. The CDR3 bases are TGTGCCAGCAGCTTATGGAATTTAGGGGACAGAGATTCACCCCTCCACTTT.

This chain connects TRBV3-1 to TRBJ2-7; maybe TRBD2 (6 bases). Per the germline V gene, CDR1 is LGHDT and CDR2 is YNNKEL (reference sequence). V was cut by 1 base and J by 0 bases, with 7 bases left in between. The CDR3 loop spans 14 amino acids. The CDR3 nucleotides are TGTGCCAGCAGCCAAGGCGGGGTCTCCTACGAGCAGTACTTC. This translates into CASSQGGVSYEQYF.

The sample holds a few counts of this clonotype. V and J are TRBV5-6 and TRBJ2-3, with 9 nucleotides matching TRBD2. Per germline, CDR1 SGHDT and CDR2 YYEEEE. The J segment lost 2 bases and the V segment lost 1 base, leaving 5 bases of the junction unmatched. CDR3 length equals 16 residues. In nucleotides, the CDR3 is TGTGCCAGCAGCTTGTGGAGCGGGGGGTTCACAGATACGCAGTATTTT. Protein sequence: CASSLWSGGFTDTQYF.

The chain recombines TRBV6-5 with TRBJ2-5; weak D call: TRBD2 (7 bases). Germline V gene lookup returns CDR1 MNHEY and CDR2 SVGAGI. V dropped 0 bases and J dropped 5 bases, with 13 bases sitting between them. The CDR3 is made up of 15 amino acids. The CDR3 loop is CASSYSAGAMETQYF. DNA for the CDR3: TGTGCCAGCAGTTACTCGGCGGGGGCTATGGAGACCCAGTACTTC.

The gene calls are TRBV29-1 and TRBJ1-2; D call uncertain. The CDR3 sequence is 12 residues long. Germline loops: CDR1 SQVTM, CDR2 ANQGSEA. V lost 3 bases, J lost 2 bases, and 7 bases lay in between. The CDR3 spells CSVEGRNYGYTF. CDR3 DNA: TGCAGCGTTGAGGGCAGGAACTATGGCTACACCTTC.

The rearrangement uses TRBV6-6 and TRBJ1-2; possible D gene TRBD1, 5 bases. CDR1 and CDR2 from the germline V gene are MNHNY and SVGAGI (reference sequence). There are 15 residues in the CDR3. Trimming shortened V by 5 bases and J by 4 bases, and 17 bases separated the two germline ends. The CDR3 loop is CASSPLKGPVYGYTF. CDR3 nucleotide sequence: TGTGCCAGCAGTCCCCTAAAGGGGCCGGTCTATGGCTACACCTTC.

The chain employs TRBV6-5 and TRBJ2-7; 9 nucleotides align to TRBD1. Losses at the gene ends were 2 bases for V and 3 bases for J; bases not matched to a gene: 5. The CDR3 is made up of 15 amino acids. Germline CDR1 is MNHEY and CDR2 is SVGAGI. The CDR3 sequence: CASSYAQGAFYEQYF. The CDR3, as DNA: TGTGCCAGCAGTTACGCACAGGGGGCATTCTACGAGCAGTACTTC.

The chain joins TRBV6-2 or TRBV6-3 to TRBJ2-1, with a weak D call TRBD2 (5 bases). Trimming removed 6 bases at V and 6 bases at J, with 21 bases between. Per germline, CDR1 MNHEY and CDR2 SVGEGT. The CDR3 is 16 amino acids. The CDR3 DNA reads as TGTGCCAGCAGCCTATCGACTACCCCAATTGGCAATGAGCAGTTCTTC. Translating gives CASSLSTTPIGNEQFF.

This clonotype was detected many times. The J gene is TRBJ1-2, the V gene TRBV7-9, with TRBD1 matching over 8 bases. Germline values: CDR1 SEHNR, CDR2 FQNEAQ (reference sequence). The CDR3 consists of 15 residues. Trimming took 5 bases from V and 4 from J; bases not matched to a gene: 9. DNA of the CDR3: TGTGCCAGCAGCGGACGACAGGGGCAAGTCTATGGCTACACCTTC. Its translation is CASSGRQGQVYGYTF.

The gene calls are TRBV28 and TRBJ2-7; D gene uncertain. Germline V lookup: CDR1 MDHEN, CDR2 SYDVKM. This CDR3 comprises 14 residues. Trimming shortened V by 7 bases and J by 0 bases, and 13 bases separated the two germline ends. The CDR3 sequence: CASTPVGISYEQYV. The CDR3 nucleotides are TGTGCCAGCACCCCCGTCGGCATCTCCTACGAGCAGTACGTC.

The CDR3 bases are TGTGCCAGCTCACTCGACCCGGGCTGGCAGTACTTC. Amino acids: CASSLDPGWQYF. The chain recombines TRBV18 with TRBJ2-7; D is uncertain. Between the trimmed V and J ends, which lost 4 bases and 9 bases, there was a span of 13 bases. The CDR3 consists of 12 residues. In germline, CDR1 is KGHSH, CDR2 LQKENI.

J is TRBJ2-3 and V is TRBV20-1; 8 positions agree with TRBD2. The CDR3 has 16 residues. After removal of 0 bases from V and 4 bases from J, the junction contained 9 bases not matched to a gene. The germline CDR1 and CDR2 sequences are DFQATT and SNEGSKA (reference sequence). The CDR3 coding sequence is TGCAGTGCTAGAGATCCCCCGGGGGGGCCTGCAGATACGCAGTATTTT. This translates into CSARDPPGGPADTQYF.

V usage is TRBV15 and J usage is TRBJ2-7; a weak D match, TRBD2 (6 bases). The CDR3 extends over 12 amino acids. Germline CDR1 LNHNV, CDR2 YYDKDF (reference sequence). The V end was cut by 6 bases, the J end by 2 bases, with 8 bases between. This CDR3 reads CATSSGAYEQYV. Here the CDR3 DNA reads TGTGCCACCAGTTCGGGGGCCTACGAGCAGTACGTC.

This clonotype was seen ten or more times. The gene calls are TRBV7-2 and TRBJ2-7, with D uncertain. In germline, CDR1 is SGHTA, CDR2 FQGNSA. This CDR3 spans 12 amino acids. Trimming stripped 1 base from V and 9 bases from J, with 10 bases between. The CDR3 spells CASSLGISWQYF. The CDR3, as DNA: TGTGCCAGCAGCTTAGGTATAAGCTGGCAGTACTTC.

In DNA form, the CDR3 reads TGTGCCAGCAGTGACGGGGGGGCGATGGAGCAGTTCTTC. It translates to CASSDGGAMEQFF. The V gene is TRBV6-4, the J gene TRBJ2-1, with a possible D match to TRBD2 (7 bases). V lost 2 bases and J lost 10, with 12 bases in between. CDR3 size: 13 residues. CDR1 and CDR2 from the germline V gene are MRHNA and SNTAGT.

This chain joins TRBV5-4 and TRBJ1-1; D is undetermined. Germline CDR1 SGHNT, CDR2 YYREEE (reference sequence). With 4 bases removed from V and 3 bases from J, the gap between germline ends came to 16 bases. This CDR3 comprises 15 residues. CDR3 sequence reads: CASSMVQAKDTEAFF. The CDR3 nucleotides are TGTGCCAGCAGCATGGTTCAGGCGAAGGACACTGAAGCTTTCTTT.

The chain combines TRBV12-3 or TRBV12-4 with TRBJ2-7; the D is unclear. This CDR3 comprises 14 residues. Trimming removed 6 bases from V and 3 bases from J, with 15 bases in between. CDR3 loop: CASRPSGPFYEQYF. The CDR3 region has the DNA TGTGCCAGCAGACCCTCCGGGCCCTTCTACGAGCAGTACTTC.

The chain employs TRBV27 and TRBJ2-3; 8 bases fit TRBD1. The ends lost 6 bases at V and 4 bases at J; junction bases unmatched: 0. Germline CDR1 reads MNHEY; CDR2 reads SMNVEV (reference sequence). CDR3 length: 12 residues. The CDR3 DNA is TGTGCCAGCAGGACAGGGGCAGATACGCAGTATTTT. Amino acid sequence: CASRTGADTQYF.

The chain has TRBV4-1 and TRBJ2-7; tentative D call: TRBD1 (6 bases). Germline loops: CDR1 MGHRA, CDR2 YSYEKL. Trimming pared 0 bases from V and 7 bases from J, leaving 13 bases between. This CDR3 is built from 14 residues. As DNA, the CDR3 is TGCGCCAGCAGCCAAGATTCACAGGGAACGGAGCAGTACTTC. Amino acid sequence: CASSQDSQGTEQYF.

This clonotype appeared many times. The V gene is TRBV7-6, the J gene TRBJ2-3, with 10 bases matching TRBD2. The CDR3 totals 15 residues. Per germline, CDR1 SGHVS and CDR2 FNYEAQ. J gave up 3 bases and V 6 bases, and 6 bases lay outside the gene matches. Here the CDR3 DNA reads TGTGCCAGCAGTATCAGCGGGGGGGCAACAGATACGCAGTATTTT. It specifies CASSISGGATDTQYF.

This chain uses TRBV7-8 with TRBJ2-1, with D perhaps TRBD2 (7 bases). This CDR3 region has 17 residues. CDR1 SGHVS and CDR2 FQNEAQ come from the germline V gene. The V end was cut by 5 bases, the J end by 1 base, with 18 bases between. The CDR3 DNA follows: TGTGCCAGCAGCGACCGAGGGCGGGGGCCTTCCTACAATGAGCAGTTCTTC. Translating it yields CASSDRGRGPSYNEQFF.

This clonotype was counted ten times or more. The chain recombines TRBV27 with TRBJ2-1; 8 bases match TRBD1. V shed 7 bases, J shed 8 bases, and the junction held 16 bases outside the gene matches. The CDR3 runs 16 residues. Germline loops: CDR1 MNHEY, CDR2 SMNVEV (reference sequence). In DNA form, the CDR3 reads TGTGCCAGCACCAACTCCAGGGGGCCCCCCTTGGATGAGCAGTTCTTC. It specifies CASTNSRGPPLDEQFF.

The rearrangement joins TRBV12-5 to TRBJ1-5, with a weak D call TRBD1 (5 bases). Trimming took 7 bases from V and 4 from J, leaving 14 bases between them. Per the germline V gene, CDR1 is LGHNT and CDR2 is FRNRAP. The CDR3 covers 14 residues. The CDR3 DNA reads TGTGCTAGTGCCCCGGGACGGTATAATCAGCCCCAGCATTTT. Protein product: CASAPGRYNQPQHF. Using reference TRBV12-5 and TRBJ1-5 for the parts outside the CDR3, the full variable domain is DARVTQTPRHKVTEMGQEVTMRCQPILGHNTVFWYRQTMMQGLELLAYFRNRAPLDDSGMPKDRFSAEMPDATLATLKIQPSEPRDSAVYFCASAPGRYNQPQHFGDGTRLSIL.

This clonotype occurred a few times. V is TRBV19 and J is TRBJ1-6; 9 positions agree with TRBD1. The germline CDR1 and CDR2 sequences are LNHDA and SQIVND (reference sequence). V dropped 5 bases and J dropped 9; count of bases not matched to a gene: 5. The CDR3 sequence is 14 residues long. The CDR3 reads CASSSTGGFSPLHF. The DNA for the CDR3 is TGTGCCAGTAGTTCGACAGGGGGATTTTCACCCCTCCACTTT.

Ten or more counts support this clonotype. This chain connects TRBV7-6 to TRBJ1-3; D remains ambiguous. Between the trimmed V and J ends, which lost 4 bases and 5 bases, there was a span of 15 bases. Germline V CDR1 and CDR2: SGHVS, FNYEAQ. The CDR3 contains 15 residues. Here the CDR3 DNA reads TGTGCCAGCAGCTCTAACCGAGCTACCCGAAACACCATATATTTT. Amino acid sequence: CASSSNRATRNTIYF. The full variable domain, in which reference TRBV7-6 and TRBJ1-3 provide the parts outside the CDR3, is GAGVSQSPRYKVTKRGQDVALRCDPISGHVSLYWYRQALGQGPEFLTYFNYEAQQDKSGLPNDRFSAERPEGSISTLTIQRTEQRDSAMYRCASSSNRATRNTIYFGEGSWLTVV.

A remark on this clonotype: An end of the junction differs from the germline gene, which may be a read error. V gene TRBV4-1 combines with J gene TRBJ2-1; TRBD2 is a possible D gene (5 bases). The CDR3 runs 16 residues. Germline V CDR1 and CDR2: MGHRA, YSYEKL. In DNA form, the CDR3 reads TGTGCCAGCAGCCAAGATACGGGGTCCCCCTACAATGAGCAGTTCTTC. This sequence encodes CASSQDTGSPYNEQFF.